The rows below give T cell receptor beta chains drawn from one sample of a study of blood T cell repertoires in COVID-19. This table comes from immunoSEQ multiplex PCR, and its TCRdb copy is limited to in-frame clones, with some not included. The data show about 280,000 clones, with around 82% seen just once and 9.4% held by the top ten. Sequencing was done on a sample of peripheral blood. All receptors derive from a woman between 45 and 65 years old who had recovered from COVID-19. Both conserved end residues are part of each CDR3. Fields, in order: J gene, V gene, CDR3 length, CDR3 protein.

>TRBJ2-1|TRBV14|16
CASSRRNGFSYNEQFF
>TRBJ1-1|TRBV5-5|15
CASSRTAQLNTEAFF
>TRBJ1-5|TRBV2|13
CASNRVENQPQHF
>TRBJ1-2|TRBV4-3|13
CASSQGLEGGYTF
>TRBJ1-2|TRBV24-1|12
CATSDVDYGYTF
>TRBJ1-6|TRBV23-1|17
CASSHFLEPRGNSPLHF
>TRBJ2-7|TRBV7-2|14
CASSLHQGYYEQYF
>TRBJ1-5|TRBV3-1/TRBV3-2|14
CASSTTGGGQPQHF
>TRBJ1-2|TRBV5-6|16
CASSLGQLRWHYGYTF
>TRBJ1-5|TRBV10-3|13
CAISSDSNQPQHF
>TRBJ2-1|TRBV7-3|14
CASSRGPQEGEQFF
>TRBJ2-3|TRBV9|16
CASSYTETHITDTQYF
>TRBJ2-2|TRBV6-4|15
CASSEGQGSTGELFF
>TRBJ1-5|TRBV19|13
CASSIGGNQPQHF
>TRBJ2-1|TRBV19|13
CASSIPGGVGQFF
>TRBJ2-7|TRBV6-4|14
CASWGLPLNGEQYF
>TRBJ2-2|TRBV7-3|18
CASSSRTGLAGGPGELFF
>TRBJ2-1|TRBV27|11
CASSLRNEQFF
>TRBJ2-3|TRBV10-3|15
CAISEGSGGGDTQYF
>TRBJ1-2|TRBV7-2|17
CASSSLHPGQDPYGYTF
>TRBJ2-5|TRBV7-2|16
CASSEYRGTVQETQYF
>TRBJ1-2|TRBV4-3|14
CASSQDGTAYGYTF
>TRBJ1-2|TRBV5-6|14
CASSGRVPSYGYTF
>TRBJ2-3|TRBV28|15
CASSWRGRSTDTQYF
>TRBJ2-5|TRBV3-1/TRBV3-2|12
CASSLMEETQYF
>TRBJ2-7|TRBV9|14
CASSVASLGPEQYF
>TRBJ1-1|TRBV30|13
CAWKTEWNTEAFF
>TRBJ2-5|TRBV28|12
CASSLAGKTQYF
>TRBJ2-1|TRBV6-5|12
CASTQSPGVQFF
>TRBJ1-1|TRBV13|18
CASSSPPGTGGRDTEAFF
>TRBJ1-4|TRBV3-1/TRBV3-2|14
CASSDISTNEKLFF
>TRBJ2-1|TRBV4-3|14
CASSQDLSRRKQFF
>TRBJ1-1|TRBV10-2|12
CASKQGFLEAFF
>TRBJ2-1|TRBV5-4|16
CASSSGGSGSYNEQFF
>TRBJ2-3|TRBV5-1|15
CASSVSGGAGDTQYF
>TRBJ1-1|TRBV7-8|13
CASTHHLETEAFF
>TRBJ2-5|TRBV29-1|12
CSVGGRQETQYF
>TRBJ1-2|TRBV18|13
CASSPDRIGGYTF
>TRBJ1-5|TRBV7-8|19
CASSFHQMYRERRNQPQHF
>TRBJ2-5|TRBV2|14
CASRRDRGIETQYF
>TRBJ1-5|TRBV4-3|13
CASSQDAHQPQHF
>TRBJ2-7|TRBV7-9|14
CASSLGDRGDEQYF
>TRBJ2-4|TRBV27|22
CASRAQGNPLLAGGQSKNIQYF
>TRBJ1-2|TRBV5-4|15
CASSLGGQEPYGYTF
>TRBJ2-1|TRBV4-2|16
CASSQFGAGGANEQFF
>TRBJ2-7|TRBV7-2|19
CASRSRGLAGGRRDYEQYF
>TRBJ1-3|TRBV4-2|14
CASSREGTGNTIYF
>TRBJ1-2|TRBV9|14
CASSEGQLNYGYTF
>TRBJ1-4|TRBV19|14
CASSIPGINEKLFF
>TRBJ1-1|TRBV3-1/TRBV3-2|14
CASSQDRGKTEAFF
>TRBJ2-5|TRBV2|12
CASSVGGETQYF
>TRBJ2-1|TRBV5-4|16
CASSLPLEAGYNEQFF
>TRBJ2-7|TRBV28|14
CASSSGMPPDEQYF
>TRBJ1-1|TRBV19|14
CASSRGILNTEAFF
>TRBJ2-1|TRBV30|16
CAWAGLAGSSYNEQFF
>TRBJ2-1|TRBV7-9|15
CASSSSGLSYNEQFF
>TRBJ1-1|TRBV5-1|14
CASNPLGKNTEAFF
>TRBJ2-3|TRBV28|16
CASSSDDRGGTDTQYF